This T cell receptor beta chain comes out of a study of blood T cell repertoires in COVID-19. Germline values: CDR1 ENHRY, CDR2 SYGVKD. The CDR3 is made up of 14 amino acids. V lost 7 bases and J lost 8; bases outside the gene matches: 7. Authors' processing steps: Estimation of nucleated cell counts was performed using reference gene primer amplification. Produced via immunoSEQ multiplex PCR; TCRdb's table is partial and in-frame only. D and trimming were read from the DNA, whereas the V and J calls and clone size are those reported in that table. Found here are about 130,000 clones, around four fifths of them singletons; the top ten hold 4.5% to 6%. Seattle patient enrollment occurred during active infection, with longitudinal follow-up thereafter. This clone was counted a single time.

The chain combines TRBV10-3 with TRBJ1-6, with 8 nucleotides matching TRBD1. This receptor was identified in a man older than 75 with COVID-19, enrolled during active disease. What was sequenced was peripheral blood. This CDR3 reads CAIKGQGKHSPLHF. CDR3 nucleotide sequence: TGTGCCATCAAAGGACAGGGAAAGCATTCACCCCTCCACTTT.